This T cell receptor beta chain was sequenced for a study of T cell repertoires in cytomegalovirus infection. A note on this clonotype: The antigen is undetermined.

TCRdb itself ran the reads through MiXCR, one entry per CDR3 protein. The table lists approximately 500,000 distinct CDR3 sequences, around 30% of them singletons. This CDR3 is 14 amino acids long. Per the germline V gene, CDR1 is SGHTA and CDR2 is FQGNSA. V was clipped by 5 bases and J by 3 bases, with 14 bases between them. The receptor was isolated from a human donor in good health (CMV status not recorded). Some clones in this sample may be carry-over from other donors' samples. V usage is TRBV7-2 and J usage is TRBJ2-7, with D maybe TRBD2 (6 bases). The sample was cultured PBMCs, taken from culture after CMV antigen stimulation. CDR3 in amino acids: CASSPLGGRYEQYF. In DNA form, the CDR3 reads TGTGCCAGCAGCCCCCTAGGAGGGCGCTACGAGCAGTACTTC.